This entry lists 20 T cell receptor beta chains sequenced from one sample in a study of technical replicates of blood from a few donors. The table came from immunoSEQ multiplex PCR; TCRdb's copy has only in-frame clones and leaves some out. This table holds roughly 92,000 clones, 90% to 95% found once. Sequencing was carried out using T cells isolated from PBMCs. Receptor source: a human donor in good health.

This chain uses TRBV2 with TRBJ1-5; weak D call: TRBD1 (5 bases). The CDR3 has 15 amino acids. V was pared by 4 bases and J by 7 bases, with 17 bases between. Germline CDR1 reads SNHLY; CDR2 reads FYNNEI. The CDR3 here is CASSVNGGGGQPQHF. The DNA of the CDR3 is TGTGCCAGCAGTGTAAATGGGGGGGGAGGCCAGCCCCAGCATTTT.

This chain uses TRBV5-1 with TRBJ1-1; the D gene is possibly TRBD1 (5 bases). V was trimmed by 2 bases and J by 0 bases, leaving 17 bases between them. The germline CDR1 and CDR2 sequences are SGHRS and YFSETQ. The CDR3 extends over 17 amino acids. The CDR3 nucleotides read TGCGCCAGCAGCTTATGGGGCCTCGGCGGAATGAACACTGAAGCTTTCTTT. Translating gives CASSLWGLGGMNTEAFF.

V and J are TRBV5-6 and TRBJ2-6, with unresolved D. The CDR3 totals 15 residues. CDR1 is SGHDT, CDR2 YYEEEE, per germline. V was pared by 2 bases and J by 2 bases, with 8 bases between. CDR3: CASSFVGAGANVLTF. CDR3 nucleotides: TGTGCCAGCAGCTTCGTGGGCGCTGGGGCCAACGTCCTGACTTTC.

CDR3 in amino acids: CASGPGTVPYEQYF. CDR3 in DNA: TGTGCCAGCGGTCCCGGGACAGTGCCTTACGAGCAGTACTTC. The chain carries TRBV6-5 and TRBJ2-7, with TRBD1 identical over 7 bases. The CDR3 is 14 amino acids. Per germline, CDR1 MNHEY and CDR2 SVGAGI. The V and J ends lost 8 bases and 4 bases, in that order; junction bases with no gene match: 11.

V and J are TRBV2 and TRBJ2-3; 8 nucleotides line up with TRBD1. CDR3 length: 15 residues. The V and J ends lost 3 bases and 6 bases, in that order; junction bases with no gene match: 8. Germline V gene data show CDR1 as SNHLY and CDR2 as FYNNEI. The CDR3 sequence: CASSEVAGGKDTQYF. In DNA form, the CDR3 reads TGTGCCAGCAGTGAGGTGGCAGGGGGCAAGGATACGCAGTATTTT.

This clone was observed a single time. This chain connects TRBV15 to TRBJ2-3; D is possibly TRBD1 (6 bases). The CDR3 consists of 15 residues. CDR1 is LNHNV and CDR2 is YYDKDF in the germline V gene (reference sequence). The ends were cut back, 1 base at V and 2 bases at J, with 10 bases in the middle. CDR3 nucleotide sequence: TGTGCCACCAGCAGAGGGGACACCTCCACAGATACGCAGTATTTT. It yields the protein CATSRGDTSTDTQYF. Together with reference TRBV15 and TRBJ2-3, the CDR3 gives the full variable domain: DAMVIQNPRYQVTQFGKPVTLSCSQTLNHNVMYWYQQKSSQAPKLLFHYYDKDFNNEADTPDNFQSRRPNTSFCFLDIRSPGLGDTAMYLCATSRGDTSTDTQYFGPGTRLTVL.

The chain combines TRBV27 with TRBJ2-1; 12 bases are shared with TRBD1. Per the germline V gene, CDR1 is MNHEY and CDR2 is SMNVEV (reference sequence). The CDR3 runs to 14 residues. Unmatched junction bases numbered 6, after V lost 7 bases and J lost 8 bases. CDR3 sequence: CASTPGTGGYEQFF. The CDR3 DNA reads TGTGCCAGCACCCCCGGGACAGGGGGCTATGAGCAGTTCTTC.

The chain carries TRBV25-1 and TRBJ2-7; 16 bases are a match to TRBD2. CDR1 is MGHDK, CDR2 SYGVNS, per germline. The CDR3 runs 16 residues. J gave up 5 bases and V 6 bases, and 7 bases lay outside the gene matches. Here the CDR3 reads CASSLGTSGRGNEQYF. The CDR3 nucleotides read TGTGCCAGCAGCCTAGGGACTAGCGGGAGGGGGAACGAGCAGTACTTC.

This rearrangement joins TRBV7-8 to TRBJ1-4, with D tentatively TRBD1 (6 bases). This CDR3 has 16 amino acids. The germline V and J ends were trimmed by 5 bases and 5 bases, with 18 bases remaining between them. CDR1 is SGHVS, CDR2 FQNEAQ, per germline. The DNA for the CDR3 is TGTGCCAGCAGCAGAAACAGGGAAAGAGGGAATGAAAAACTGTTTTTT. Translated: CASSRNRERGNEKLFF.

The rearrangement joins TRBV7-2 to TRBJ2-6, with TRBD2 as a possible D gene (5 bases). Germline V gene lookup returns CDR1 SGHTA and CDR2 FQGNSA. V lost 1 base and J lost 2, with 9 bases in between. This CDR3 has 16 amino acids. The CDR3 bases are TGTGCCAGCAGCTTAGTTTTCGGGGCTGGGGCCAACGTCCTGACTTTC. Residues: CASSLVFGAGANVLTF. The full variable domain, rest sourced from reference TRBV7-2 and TRBJ2-6, is GAGVSQSPSNKVTEKGKDVELRCDPISGHTALYWYRQSLGQGLEFLIYFQGNSAPDKSGLPSDRFSAERTGGSVSTLTIQRTQQEDSAVYLCASSLVFGAGANVLTFGAGSRLTVL.

The chain recombines TRBV7-3 with TRBJ1-4; D ambiguous. Germline V gene data show CDR1 as SGHTA and CDR2 as FQGTGA. V dropped 1 base and J dropped 8 bases, with 14 bases sitting between them. The CDR3 contains 15 residues. CDR3 sequence (DNA): TGTGCCAGCAGCTTAATGGCCGGGGAGGGCGAAAAACTGTTTTTT. As protein: CASSLMAGEGEKLFF.

V and J are TRBV19 and TRBJ1-5; 8 positions match TRBD1. The CDR3 sequence is 16 residues long. Losses at the gene ends were 4 bases for V and 6 bases for J; bases not matched to a gene: 11. Germline V gives CDR1 LNHDA, CDR2 SQIVND (reference sequence). The CDR3, as DNA: TGTGCCAGTAGTAGACTCGCAGGGGGCGGAGGTCAGCCCCAGCATTTT. Protein product: CASSRLAGGGGQPQHF.

The J gene is TRBJ1-1, the V gene TRBV7-8; 9 positions match TRBD1. The germline gives CDR1 SGHVS, CDR2 FQNEAQ. Unmatched junction bases numbered 9, after V lost 6 bases and J lost 10 bases. The CDR3 extends over 13 amino acids. CDR3 in amino acids: CASRENRGLGAFF. The CDR3 DNA reads TGTGCCAGCAGGGAGAACAGGGGGCTGGGAGCTTTCTTT.

With regard to this clone: Relative to the germline gene, one junction end is altered; a read error may explain this. The rearrangement joins TRBV6-6 to TRBJ2-7; 8 bases match TRBD2. The CDR3 runs to 14 residues. CDR1 and CDR2 (germline): MNHNY, SVGAGI (reference sequence). The CDR3 reads CASSTGTRGYAQYF. DNA of the CDR3: TGTGCCAGCAGTACCGGGACTAGGGGTTACGCGCAGTACTTC.

The V gene is TRBV5-3, the J gene TRBJ1-5; D is undetermined. TRBV5-3 is flagged as an ORF with uncertain function. The CDR3 sequence is 14 residues long. Deletions cut 5 bases from V and 2 bases from J, with 11 bases between. The CDR3 sequence is CARRPGGRNQPQHF. The CDR3 DNA follows: TGTGCCAGAAGACCCGGTGGTCGCAATCAGCCCCAGCATTTT.

The chain has TRBV4-3 and TRBJ1-4, with unresolved D. Germline assignment: CDR1 LGHNA and CDR2 YSLEER. CDR3 length: 15 amino acids. V lost 4 bases to trimming and J lost 0 bases, with 9 bases between them. The CDR3: CASSPTSATNEKLFF. The CDR3 bases are TGCGCCAGCAGCCCGACATCTGCAACTAATGAAAAACTGTTTTTT.

The V and J genes are TRBV9 and TRBJ2-3; D might be TRBD1 (6 bases). This CDR3 has 15 residues. Trimming took off 2 bases at V and 2 bases at J, with 12 bases between the two ends. Per the germline V gene, CDR1 is SGDLS and CDR2 is YYNGEE. This CDR3 is CASSVGQPYTDTQYF. As DNA, the CDR3 is TGTGCCAGCAGCGTCGGACAGCCCTACACAGATACGCAGTATTTT. Variable domain in full (rest from reference TRBV9 and TRBJ2-3): DSGVTQTPKHLITATGQRVTLRCSPRSGDLSVYWYQQSLDQGLQFLIQYYNGEERAKGNILERFSAQQFPDLHSELNLSSLELGDSALYFCASSVGQPYTDTQYFGPGTRLTVL.

The chain combines TRBV19 with TRBJ2-5, with 9 bases lining up with TRBD1. V dropped 3 bases and J dropped 4; count of bases not matched to a gene: 3. Germline CDR1 reads LNHDA; CDR2 reads SQIVND (reference sequence). The CDR3 has 14 amino acids. CDR3 coding DNA: TGTGCCAGTAGTATGGACAGGGGAGGAGAGACCCAGTACTTC. Protein product: CASSMDRGGETQYF. Full variable domain (outside the CDR3, taken from reference TRBV19 and TRBJ2-5): DGGITQSPKYLFRKEGQNVTLSCEQNLNHDAMYWYRQDPGQGLRLIYYSQIVNDFQKGDIAEGYSVSREKKESFPLTVTSAQKNPTAFYLCASSMDRGGETQYFGPGTRLLVL.

This sequence joins TRBV27 and TRBJ2-1; 11 nucleotides agree with TRBD1. The CDR3 is 15 amino acids. In germline, CDR1 is MNHEY, CDR2 SMNVEV (reference sequence). J was trimmed by 3 bases and V by 2 bases; bases with no gene match: 0. CDR3 sequence reads: CASSLGTGGYNEQFF. The CDR3 nucleotides are TGTGCCAGCAGTTTAGGGACAGGGGGCTACAATGAGCAGTTCTTC.

The chain uses TRBV7-9 and TRBJ2-1, with D tentatively TRBD2 (5 bases). This CDR3 region has 12 residues. Germline CDR1 and CDR2: SEHNR and FQNEAQ (reference sequence). Trimming removed 6 bases from V and 8 bases from J, with 11 bases in between. The CDR3 DNA is TGTGCCAGCAGACCAATTAGCGATGAGCAGTTCTTC. Translated: CASRPISDEQFF.